The source of this T cell receptor beta chain is a study of neurological immune-mediated disorders. This clonotype has ten or more counts. The CDR3 contains 13 residues. V was pared by 3 bases and J by 1 base, with 5 bases between. Germline assignment: CDR1 SGHTA and CDR2 FQGNSA. MiXCR, run by TCRdb on the 5' RACE reads, gives a single entry per CDR3 protein. The table has about 80,000 distinct CDR3 sequences, over 4.5% seen once; the top ten hold roughly 7.3%. Time point: longitudinal time-point 2. The rearrangement links TRBV7-2 to TRBJ2-3; D ambiguous. The receptor comes from a woman aged 55-69 years with multiple sclerosis. Sequences were obtained from PBMCs. In DNA, the CDR3 is TGTGCCAGCAGCTTTCACGGCACAGATACGCAGTATTTT. Translated: CASSFHGTDTQYF.